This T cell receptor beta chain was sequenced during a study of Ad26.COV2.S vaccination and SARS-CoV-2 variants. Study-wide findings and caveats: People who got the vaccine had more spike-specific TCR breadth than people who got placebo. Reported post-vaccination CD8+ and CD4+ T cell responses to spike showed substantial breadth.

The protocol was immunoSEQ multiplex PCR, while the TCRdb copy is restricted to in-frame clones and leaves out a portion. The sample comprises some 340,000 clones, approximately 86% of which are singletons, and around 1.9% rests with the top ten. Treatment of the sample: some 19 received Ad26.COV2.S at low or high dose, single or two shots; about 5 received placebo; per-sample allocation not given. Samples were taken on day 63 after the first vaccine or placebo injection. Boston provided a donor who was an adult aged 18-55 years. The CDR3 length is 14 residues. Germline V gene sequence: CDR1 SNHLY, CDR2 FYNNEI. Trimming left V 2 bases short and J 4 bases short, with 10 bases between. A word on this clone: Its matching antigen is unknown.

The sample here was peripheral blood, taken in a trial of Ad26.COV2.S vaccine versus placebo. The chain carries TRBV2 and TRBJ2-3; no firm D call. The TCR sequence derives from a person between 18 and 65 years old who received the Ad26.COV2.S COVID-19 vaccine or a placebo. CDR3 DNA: TGTGCCAGCAGTGAACAGCAATCCCCAGATACGCAGTATTTT. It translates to CASSEQQSPDTQYF.